Listed below are T cell receptor beta chains from one sample, sequenced in a study of response to subunit inactivated influenza vaccine. TCRdb processed the RT-PCR reads anew with MiXCR; each CDR3 protein has one entry. The sample lists around 480,000 distinct CDR3 sequences, approximately 11% occurring once. Sample: PBMCs from blood, taken about 40 days after vaccination. Receptors originate from a man aged 45 to 65 who received an inactivated influenza vaccine. Both conserved end residues are part of each CDR3. The D gene is left open where the match is weak. Where a row states a size, it is once, few, many or the class of an expanded clone; other rows omit it.

few	TRBV12-3/TRBV12-4	TRBJ2-3	.	TGTGCCAGCAGTCCAAGGGGGGGAGATACGCAGTATTTT	CASSPRGGDTQYF
.	TRBV11-2	TRBJ2-3	.	TGTGCCAGCACCCTAATAAGAGGGGCAGATACGCAGTATTTT	CASTLIRGADTQYF
.	TRBV6-1	TRBJ2-5	.	TGTGCCAGCAGTGTGTCAGGGGCGAAAGAGACCCAGTACTTC	CASSVSGAKETQYF
.	TRBV7-2	TRBJ2-4	TRBD1	TGTGCCAGCAGCTTTGTCGGGACAGGGGGCTTGAACATTCAGTACTTC	CASSFVGTGGLNIQYF
few	TRBV3-1	TRBJ2-1	.	TGTGCCAGCAGCCTCCGACTAGTTTCCTACAATGAGCAGTTCTTC	CASSLRLVSYNEQFF
many	TRBV12-3/TRBV12-4	TRBJ1-5	TRBD1	TGTGCCAGCAGTTTGGGGACAGGGGTTCAGCCCCAGCATTTT	CASSLGTGVQPQHF
.	TRBV20-1	TRBJ2-7	.	TGCAGTGCTAGATTAAGACTAGGGGTATCGTACGAGCAGTACTTC	CSARLRLGVSYEQYF
many	TRBV12-3/TRBV12-4	TRBJ1-1	.	TGTGCCAGCAGTTCTACAGCGAACACTGAAGCTTTCTTT	CASSSTANTEAFF
.	TRBV4-3	TRBJ1-4	.	TGCGCCAGCAGCCAAGATACAGCAACTAATGAAAAACTGTTTTTT	CASSQDTATNEKLFF
few	TRBV3-1	TRBJ2-7	.	TGTGCCAGCAGCCAAGATATTAGGGTTTGGGACGAGCAGTACTTC	CASSQDIRVWDEQYF
.	TRBV29-1	TRBJ2-5	.	TGCAGCGTTATCCGGTACCAAGAGACCCAGTACTTC	CSVIRYQETQYF
.	TRBV20-1	TRBJ2-7	.	TGCAGTGCTGGACGGTCCTACGAGCAGTACTTC	CSAGRSYEQYF
.	TRBV7-2	TRBJ2-1	TRBD2	TGTGCCAGCAGCTTAGTGGCTAGCGGGGGTTCGTATGAGCAGTTCTTC	CASSLVASGGSYEQFF
.	TRBV6-4	TRBJ2-1	TRBD2	TGTGCCAGCAGTACTAGCGGGAGTGATGATGAGCAGTTCTTC	CASSTSGSDDEQFF
.	TRBV18	TRBJ2-7	TRBD1	TGTGCCAGCTCGCCGGACAGGGGGCTCTACGAGCAGTACTTC	CASSPDRGLYEQYF
few	TRBV20-1	TRBJ1-1	TRBD1	TGCAGTGCTACTGACAGGGGGCTCACTGAAGCTTTCTTT	CSATDRGLTEAFF
few	TRBV24-1	TRBJ2-1	TRBD1	TGTGCCACCAGTGATGTGACAGGGAACTACAATGAGCAGTTCTTC	CATSDVTGNYNEQFF
.	TRBV7-3	TRBJ2-1	.	TGTGCCAGCAGCACCCTTAGCGCCCGCTCCTACAAAGAGCAGTTCTTC	CASSTLSARSYKEQFF
few	TRBV29-1	TRBJ2-1	TRBD2	TGCAGCGTTGCTCTCGGTGCTAGCGGGGGGAGCTCCTACAATGAGCAGTTCTTC	CSVALGASGGSSYNEQFF
few	TRBV27	TRBJ2-7	.	TGTGCCAGCAGTCGGGACAAGGGCTACGAGCAGTACTTC	CASSRDKGYEQYF
.	TRBV6-5	TRBJ1-6	.	TGTGCCAGCAGTTCCGGGGGGGGTGTCTCCGCCGGACCCCTCCACTTT	CASSSGGGVSAGPLHF
few	TRBV7-2	TRBJ1-5	TRBD1	TGTGCCAGCAGCCGTCTCCCGGGACAGGGGTTGGTTCAGCCCCAGCATTTT	CASSRLPGQGLVQPQHF
many	TRBV5-6	TRBJ1-5	TRBD1	TGTGCCAGCAGCTTATTAAGGGGGCGCAATCAGCCCCAGCATTTT	CASSLLRGRNQPQHF
many	TRBV6-1	TRBJ2-5	.	TGTGCCAGCACGGGCAGGGGCAAAGAGACCCAGTACTTC	CASTGRGKETQYF
few	TRBV6-1	TRBJ1-2	TRBD1	TGTGCCAGCAACCCCTCGGGACAGAGAGTCTATGGCTACACCTTC	CASNPSGQRVYGYTF
many	TRBV6-1	TRBJ1-5	.	TGTGCCAGCAGTGGTGAATTTGGGAATCAGCCCCAGCATTTT	CASSGEFGNQPQHF
many	TRBV6-1	TRBJ2-1	TRBD2	TGTGCCAGCAGACTCCTGCCTAGCGGGGCCTATGGCGAGCAGTTCTTC	CASRLLPSGAYGEQFF
many	TRBV20-1	TRBJ2-1	.	TGCAGTGCCTCAAGCGATGAGCAGTTCTTC	CSASSDEQFF
.	TRBV7-2	TRBJ2-3	.	TGTGCCAGCAGCTTAATCTTTCCCACAGATACGCAGTATTTT	CASSLIFPTDTQYF
many	TRBV12-3/TRBV12-4	TRBJ1-1	TRBD1	TGTGCCAGCAATCTTAAAGTGAGGGACAGGGGACCTCTCGCTGAAGCTTTCTTT	CASNLKVRDRGPLAEAFF
.	TRBV3-1	TRBJ2-1	.	TGTGCCAGCAGCCAAGGTCCCCTAGCGTCCTACAATGAGCAGTTCTTC	CASSQGPLASYNEQFF
few	TRBV20-1	TRBJ2-1	.	TGCAGTGCTACGACCACCCAGGGTCCTTATTACAATGAGCAGTTCTTC	CSATTTQGPYYNEQFF
many	TRBV18	TRBJ2-1	TRBD2	TGTGCCAGCTCACTCTTAGCGGGAGCCCACAATGAGCAGTTCTTC	CASSLLAGAHNEQFF
.	TRBV20-1	TRBJ2-1	TRBD1	TGCAGTGCTAGGCCGGACAGGGGCTCCTACAATGAGCAGTTCTTC	CSARPDRGSYNEQFF
.	TRBV3-1	TRBJ2-5	.	TGTGCCAGCAGCCAAGCCGTGACAGGGACCCAGTACTTC	CASSQAVTGTQYF
few	TRBV5-1	TRBJ1-1	.	TGCGCCAGCAGCTTAGGACCGTCCGGTGAAGCTTTCTTT	CASSLGPSGEAFF
few	TRBV12-3/TRBV12-4	TRBJ1-5	TRBD1	TGTGCCAGCAGTTTGCAAGACAGGGACAATCAGCCCCAGCATTTT	CASSLQDRDNQPQHF
.	TRBV9	TRBJ1-2	.	TGTGCCAGCGCCGGACAGAACTATGGCTACACCTTC	CASAGQNYGYTF
.	TRBV4-3	TRBJ2-2	.	TGCGCCAGCAGCCAAGTTTCCGGGGAAACCGGGGAGCTGTTTTTT	CASSQVSGETGELFF
many	TRBV29-1	TRBJ1-1	.	TGCAGCGTTGTGGGTCGCGGGGACACTGAAGCTTTCTTT	CSVVGRGDTEAFF
few	TRBV5-1	TRBJ1-2	TRBD1	TGCGCCAGCAGCAGCGGGACAGACAACTATGGCTACACCTTC	CASSSGTDNYGYTF
few	TRBV20-1	TRBJ2-2	TRBD1	TGCAGTGCTAGAGTTAGGGGGCACAGGCTGGTTCCCGGGGAGCTGTTTTTT	CSARVRGHRLVPGELFF
few	TRBV21-1	TRBJ1-4	.	TGTGCCAGCAGCACGGGACTCGGGAGTGAAAAACTGTTTTTT	CASSTGLGSEKLFF
many	TRBV12-3/TRBV12-4	TRBJ1-3	.	TGTGCCAGCAGGCCCGGACAGAGCTCTGGAAACACCATATATTTT	CASRPGQSSGNTIYF
few	TRBV29-1	TRBJ2-5	TRBD1	TGCAGCGTTGAGACAGGGGGCGGCGAGACCCAGTACTTC	CSVETGGGETQYF
many	TRBV7-7	TRBJ2-2	.	TGTGCCAGCAGCCCAGACAGCGAGGGTTCGGGGGAGCTGTTTTTT	CASSPDSEGSGELFF
many	TRBV10-3	TRBJ2-5	TRBD2	TGTGCCATCAGTGGTGCGGGAGAGGGAGAGACCCAGTACTTC	CAISGAGEGETQYF
few	TRBV6-5	TRBJ1-1	.	TGTGCCAGCAGTTCCAGCAGGGTCACTGAAGCTTTCTTT	CASSSSRVTEAFF
.	TRBV20-1	TRBJ1-1	.	TGCAGTGCGAGAGGGGTGGTAGTCGCTGAAGCTTTCTTT	CSARGVVVAEAFF
.	TRBV29-1	TRBJ2-3	.	TGCAGCGTTGATTACCGGGGTCAGGCGGATACGCAGTATTTT	CSVDYRGQADTQYF
many	TRBV6-4	TRBJ2-2	TRBD2	TGTGCCAGCAGTCTCTCCATTCTAGCGGGGGCCGTTGGCGACGGGGAGCTGTTTTTT	CASSLSILAGAVGDGELFF
many	TRBV7-2	TRBJ1-2	.	TGTGCCAGCAGCATCACTAGGCTCACCTATGGCTACACCTTC	CASSITRLTYGYTF
many	TRBV7-2	TRBJ1-6	.	TGTGCCAGCAGCCAAACAGGAAACAATTCACCCCTCCACTTT	CASSQTGNNSPLHF
many	TRBV28	TRBJ2-1	TRBD2	TGTGCCAGCAGTCCTCGGGGCGGGAGCTCCTACAATGAGCAGTTCTTC	CASSPRGGSSYNEQFF
.	TRBV5-1	TRBJ2-1	TRBD2	TGCGCCAGCAGCCCACCGCTAGCGGGAACTTCCTACAATGAGCAGTTCTTC	CASSPPLAGTSYNEQFF
many	TRBV7-2	TRBJ2-3	TRBD2	TGTGCCAGCAGCCCCCTCCCCCAAGCGGGATTAAAGGATACGCAGTATTTT	CASSPLPQAGLKDTQYF